Following are 13 T cell receptor beta chains from one sample sequenced in a study of shared clonotypes between healthy human individuals. Profiled with immunoSEQ multiplex PCR; TCRdb holds only in-frame clones, not every one. In the table there are 2 million to 2.5 million clones, around 95% of which are singletons. Sample: naive CD4+ T cells sorted from blood. Subset reported: CD45RA+ positively selected. These receptor sequences come from a man between 18 and 35 years old in good health.

V gene TRBV5-1 combines with J gene TRBJ2-1; D gene ambiguous. CDR1 is SGHRS, CDR2 YFSETQ, per germline. Trimming shortened V by 0 bases and J by 9 bases, and 10 bases separated the two germline ends. The CDR3 sequence is 13 residues long. For the CDR3, the DNA is TGCGCCAGCAGCTTGGGTCCTGGGGTTGAGCAGTTCTTC. Translating gives CASSLGPGVEQFF.

Written as DNA, the CDR3 is TGCGCCAGCAGCCAAGATACAGGGGGCTATGGCTACACCTTC. It yields the protein CASSQDTGGYGYTF. The chain employs TRBV4-1 and TRBJ1-2; 8 bases fit TRBD1. Germline V gives CDR1 MGHRA, CDR2 YSYEKL. The CDR3 is 14 amino acids. The trim removed 0 bases at V and 4 bases at J, leaving 1 base unmatched.

V usage is TRBV18 and J usage is TRBJ1-2, with D hard to call. The V end lost 3 bases, the J end lost 8 bases, and 10 bases lay between the germline ends. In germline, CDR1 is KGHSH, CDR2 LQKENI. CDR3 length equals 12 residues. This CDR3 reads CASSPSGVGYTF. CDR3 in DNA: TGTGCCAGCTCACCCTCCGGGGTCGGCTACACCTTC.

This chain joins TRBV5-1 and TRBJ1-5, with no clear D. Germline V gives CDR1 SGHRS, CDR2 YFSETQ. This CDR3 region has 14 residues. The V end was cut by 2 bases, the J end by 9 bases, with 15 bases between. CDR3 loop: CASSLIGGPGPQHF. The CDR3 bases are TGCGCCAGCAGCTTAATAGGCGGCCCGGGGCCCCAGCATTTT.

For this clone: Sequence at one end of the junction differs from germline and may be a read error. The rearrangement joins TRBV7-7 to TRBJ2-6; TRBD1 might be the D (5 bases). From germline, CDR1 is SSHAT and CDR2 FNYEAQ (reference sequence). There are 14 residues in the CDR3. Written as DNA, the CDR3 is TGTGCTAGCAGCTTAGGGGTGGGGGCCAACGTCCTGACTTTC. Residues: CASSLGVGANVLTF.

This chain links TRBV5-6 with TRBJ2-3; 8 nucleotides line up with TRBD1. Losses at the gene ends were 5 bases for V and 6 bases for J; bases not matched to a gene: 11. Germline loops: CDR1 SGHDT, CDR2 YYEEEE. The CDR3 extends over 15 amino acids. This CDR3 reads CASSVGQGPIDTQYF. The CDR3, as DNA: TGTGCCAGCAGTGTTGGACAGGGCCCCATCGATACGCAGTATTTT.

About this clone: Other DNA sequences of this sample code for an identical CDR3. V gene TRBV6-5 combines with J gene TRBJ1-5; no definite D call. The CDR3 totals 14 residues. The germline V gene has CDR1 MNHEY and CDR2 SVGAGI. V shed 2 bases and J shed 0 bases, with 5 bases lying between them. In DNA form, the CDR3 reads TGTGCCAGCAGTTACGACTATAGCAATCAGCCCCAGCATTTT. Amino acid sequence: CASSYDYSNQPQHF.

This clone is a singleton in its sample. The chain uses TRBV5-4 and TRBJ1-2, with D hard to call. The CDR3 covers 15 residues. Germline lookup yields CDR1 SGHNT and CDR2 YYREEE (reference sequence). Trimming removed 4 bases at V and 0 bases at J, with 13 bases between. The CDR3 DNA reads as TGTGCCAGCAGCCCCCAGGCTCAAGCTAACTATGGCTACACCTTC. Encoded protein: CASSPQAQANYGYTF.

The chain has TRBV2 and TRBJ2-7; D is perhaps TRBD2 (5 bases). Trimming pared 7 bases from V and 6 bases from J, leaving 19 bases between. The germline CDR1 and CDR2 sequences are SNHLY and FYNNEI. The CDR3 totals 14 residues. CDR3 in amino acids: CASTSTRLAGEQYF. DNA for the CDR3: TGTGCCAGCACTTCAACTCGTCTGGCGGGCGAGCAGTACTTC.

This clone was counted a single time. The V gene is TRBV30, the J gene TRBJ1-2, with D unresolved. V was cut by 0 bases and J by 4 bases, with 15 bases left in between. The CDR3 is 15 residues long. Germline CDR1 reads GTSNPN; CDR2 reads SVGIG (reference sequence). CDR3 nucleotides: TGTGCCTGGAGTGTTGTGCCCCAACCGGGCTATGGCTACACCTTC. Translation gives CAWSVVPQPGYGYTF. Supplemented by reference TRBV30 and TRBJ1-2, the full variable domain reads SQTIHQWPATLVQPVGSPLSLECTVEGTSNPNLYWYRQAAGRGLQLLFYSVGIGQISSEVPQNLSASRPQDRQFILSSKKLLLSDSGFYLCAWSVVPQPGYGYTFGSGTRLTVV.

The V and J genes are TRBV28 and TRBJ1-2, with D perhaps TRBD1 (5 bases). The germline gives CDR1 MDHEN, CDR2 SYDVKM. This CDR3 has 17 residues. The ends were cut back, 5 bases at V and 0 bases at J, with 19 bases in the middle. CDR3 in amino acids: CASSTMTVPSSNYGYTF. CDR3 in DNA: TGTGCCAGCAGTACCATGACAGTGCCATCGTCTAACTATGGCTACACCTTC.

With respect to this clone: The junction departs from the called germline gene at one end, perhaps through a read error. CDR3 sequence reads: CASSLGAGGANVLTF. The DNA for the CDR3 is TGTGCTAGCAGCTTAGGGGCAGGAGGGGCCAACGTCCTGACTTTC. The chain combines TRBV7-7 with TRBJ2-6; possibly TRBD1 for D (5 bases). The V gene's germline CDR1 is SSHAT and CDR2 FNYEAQ (reference sequence). The CDR3 loop spans 15 amino acids.

The chain recombines TRBV30 with TRBJ1-4; D is perhaps TRBD1 (6 bases). The CDR3 has 16 residues. CDR1 and CDR2 from the germline V gene are GTSNPN and SVGIG (reference sequence). V was clipped by 3 bases and J by 1 base, with 15 bases between them. CDR3: CAWRSLQGLTNEKLFF. Written as DNA, the CDR3 is TGTGCCTGGAGGTCCTTACAGGGTTTAACTAATGAAAAACTGTTTTTT.